The 17 T cell receptor beta chains below all came from one sample that was sequenced in a study of control samples from healthy donors and cancer patients. The method was immunoSEQ multiplex PCR; TCRdb's version includes in-frame clones alone and lacks a portion of them. The data show roughly 130,000 clones, roughly 92% seen once. Sequencing input: blood. The receptors were gathered from a man aged 30 to 39 in good health.

The rearrangement joins TRBV25-1 to TRBJ2-1, with TRBD2 as a possible D gene (5 bases). This CDR3 contains 14 residues. With 4 bases removed from V and 7 bases from J, the gap between germline ends came to 14 bases. Germline assignment: CDR1 MGHDK and CDR2 SYGVNS. CDR3 in DNA: TGTGCCAGCAGTGCGGCTAGCCGCGTTAATGAGCAGTTCTTC. The encoded protein is CASSAASRVNEQFF. Based on the CDR3 plus reference TRBV25-1 and TRBJ2-1, the full variable domain is EADIYQTPRYLVIGTGKKITLECSQTMGHDKMYWYQQDPGMELHLIHYSYGVNSTEKGDLSSESTVSRIRTEHFPLTLESARPSHTSQYLCASSAASRVNEQFFGPGTRLTVL.

This chain links TRBV28 with TRBJ1-2; TRBD1 matches at 7 bases. V lost 5 bases to trimming and J lost 6 bases; unmatched junction nucleotides: 6. The CDR3 spans 13 residues. Germline V lookup: CDR1 MDHEN, CDR2 SYDVKM. The CDR3 reads CASSPAGTDGYTF. The CDR3 nucleotides read TGTGCCAGCAGTCCCGCCGGGACAGATGGCTACACCTTC.

This rearrangement joins TRBV11-3 to TRBJ2-4; 8 positions match TRBD1. The V segment lost 0 bases and the J segment 0 bases; nucleotides outside the gene matches: 10. Germline values: CDR1 SGHNT, CDR2 YENEEA. The CDR3 is 19 residues long. CDR3 sequence reads: CASSLDGTGTQLAKNIQYF. In nucleotides, the CDR3 is TGTGCCAGCAGCTTAGACGGGACAGGCACCCAGCTAGCCAAAAACATTCAGTACTTC.

This sequence joins TRBV10-3 and TRBJ2-7; 7 bases align to TRBD1. This CDR3 has 16 amino acids. J lost 0 bases, V lost 3 bases, and 8 bases had no gene match. Germline CDR1 and CDR2: ENHRY and SYGVKD. CDR3 bases: TGTGCCATCAGTGATTCGTCCGGGACAGCCTCCTACGAGCAGTACTTC. Translation gives CAISDSSGTASYEQYF.

This sequence joins TRBV28 and TRBJ1-1; D is unclear. The CDR3 loop spans 11 amino acids. Germline V lookup: CDR1 MDHEN, CDR2 SYDVKM. The germline V and J ends were trimmed by 1 base and 4 bases, with 1 base remaining between them. The CDR3 spells CASSLSTEAFF. CDR3 nucleotide sequence: TGTGCCAGCAGTTTATCCACTGAAGCTTTCTTT.

V gene TRBV6-5 combines with J gene TRBJ1-4; D remains unclear. Germline V gives CDR1 MNHEY, CDR2 SVGAGI. The CDR3 extends over 15 amino acids. The V end was cut by 3 bases, the J end by 7 bases, with 15 bases between. CDR3 sequence: CASSYLSRIGEKLFF. In DNA form, the CDR3 reads TGTGCCAGCAGTTATTTAAGCCGTATTGGTGAAAAACTGTTTTTT.

The chain joins TRBV7-9 to TRBJ2-1; D unresolved. Germline values: CDR1 SEHNR, CDR2 FQNEAQ (reference sequence). This CDR3 has 19 amino acids. V lost 0 bases and J lost 0, with 18 bases in between. CDR3 DNA: TGTGCCAGCAGCTTAGCGAGCCCTAAGGACCGAAACTCCTACAATGAGCAGTTCTTC. This translates into CASSLASPKDRNSYNEQFF.

J is TRBJ2-5 and V is TRBV4-2; 10 bases fit TRBD2. The V gene's germline CDR1 is LGHNA and CDR2 YNFKEQ. V trimming: 4 bases; J trimming: 5 bases; junction bases outside the gene matches: 13. This CDR3 has 17 residues. The CDR3, as DNA: TGTGCCAGCAGCCTATCTGCCGGGACTAGCGCGCCCGAGACCCAGTACTTC. It is translated as CASSLSAGTSAPETQYF.

The CDR3 loop reads CASSSQSGYTGELFF. The CDR3 bases are TGTGCCAGCAGCTCACAGAGCGGATACACCGGGGAGCTGTTTTTT. The chain combines TRBV7-2 with TRBJ2-2, with D possibly TRBD2 on 5 matching bases. Germline loops: CDR1 SGHTA, CDR2 FQGNSA. This CDR3 region has 15 residues. V lost 4 bases and J lost 3, with 12 bases in between.

J is TRBJ2-3 and V is TRBV11-3; D not resolved. V shed 0 bases and J shed 4 bases, with 14 bases lying between them. Germline V gives CDR1 SGHNT, CDR2 YENEEA. The CDR3 is made up of 16 amino acids. CDR3 nucleotide sequence: TGTGCCAGCAGCTTAGACATAGGGCCGGCTCCAGATACGCAGTATTTT. Protein: CASSLDIGPAPDTQYF.

The genes are TRBV28 and TRBJ1-2; D call uncertain. Per germline, CDR1 MDHEN and CDR2 SYDVKM. V lost 5 bases, J lost 4 bases, and 17 bases lay in between. CDR3 length: 15 amino acids. CDR3: CASSPVGRFSYGYTF. CDR3 bases: TGTGCCAGCAGTCCGGTCGGGAGATTCAGCTATGGCTACACCTTC.

This sequence joins TRBV11-3 and TRBJ2-7; TRBD2 might be the D (7 bases). Germline lookup yields CDR1 SGHNT and CDR2 YENEEA. The CDR3 runs 15 residues. Trimming left V 4 bases short and J 4 bases short, with 17 bases between. CDR3 nucleotide sequence: TGTGCCAGCAGCTCATTGGGGGCTAGCGGATACGAGCAGTACTTC. Its translation is CASSSLGASGYEQYF. The variable domain in full, completed from reference TRBV11-3 and TRBJ2-7, reads EAGVVQSPRYKIIEKKQPVAFWCNPISGHNTLYWYLQNLGQGPELLIRYENEEAVDDSQLPKDRFSAERLKGVDSTLKIQPAELGDSAVYLCASSSLGASGYEQYFGPGTRLTVT.

The rearrangement joins TRBV3-1 (or the pseudogene TRBV3-2) to TRBJ2-1; 8 positions match TRBD1. The CDR3 covers 16 residues. Germline V CDR1 and CDR2: LGHDT, YNNKEL (reference sequence). With V trimmed by 0 bases and J by 4 bases, 5 bases remained unmatched. DNA for the CDR3: TGTGCCAGCAGCCAAGACTACGGACAGGGATACAATGAGCAGTTCTTC. Protein sequence: CASSQDYGQGYNEQFF.

J is TRBJ2-5 and V is TRBV11-3, with 7 positions matching TRBD2. CDR1 is SGHNT, CDR2 YENEEA, per germline. The J segment lost 7 bases and the V segment lost 4 bases, leaving 9 bases of the junction unmatched. This CDR3 has 14 amino acids. CDR3 coding DNA: TGTGCCAGCAGCTCCCGGGCTACGGGAGGGACCCAGTACTTC. As protein: CASSSRATGGTQYF.

This chain links TRBV24-1 with TRBJ2-5, with 13 bases matching TRBD2. Losses at the gene ends were 1 base for V and 2 bases for J; bases not matched to a gene: 3. Germline CDR1 and CDR2: KGHDR and SFDVKD. This CDR3 region has 17 residues. The CDR3 DNA is TGTGCCACCAGTGATTTAAAACTAGCGGGAGGGCAAGAGACCCAGTACTTC. Encoded protein: CATSDLKLAGGQETQYF.

The chain links TRBV18 to TRBJ2-2; D possibly corresponds to TRBD1 (7 bases). Germline CDR1 KGHSH, CDR2 LQKENI. V shed 0 bases and J shed 5 bases, with 10 bases lying between them. This CDR3 comprises 15 residues. The CDR3 protein is CASSPPAGGTGELFF. The CDR3 DNA sequence: TGTGCCAGCTCACCACCGGCAGGGGGGACCGGGGAGCTGTTTTTT.

This clone was counted once. The CDR3 reads CASSEEGWVKADTQYF. In DNA, the CDR3 is TGTGCCAGCAGTGAAGAGGGGTGGGTCAAGGCAGATACGCAGTATTTT. The genes are TRBV6-1 and TRBJ2-3, with D perhaps TRBD1 (5 bases). Deletions cut 1 base from V and 4 bases from J, with 15 bases between. CDR1 and CDR2 from the germline V gene are MNHNS and SASEGT. The CDR3 spans 16 residues.